This TCR beta chain was sequenced for a study of cytomegalovirus exposure and HLA in healthy donors. Germline assignment: CDR1 SGHTA and CDR2 FQGNSA. This CDR3 contains 15 residues. V gave up 0 bases and J gave up 9 bases; unmatched junction bases: 6. About this clone itself: Its specificity is unknown.

60 Vbeta and 13 Jbeta primers were used in PCR. Original methodology: The authors later counted 65 million to 80 million unique TCR beta chains, some 12 million of them shared. TCRdb keeps only in-frame clones here, not all; method: immunoSEQ multiplex PCR. D and trimming come from the DNA, and the V and J calls and clone size come from that table. The profile shows 190,000 or so clones, roughly 87% of them singletons. Study results and caveats: The classifier reportedly diagnosed cytomegalovirus status with high sensitivity and specificity. When presence/absence was analysed, sequencing depth was taken to be roughly uniform across donors.

This receptor was taken from a man in his fifties or sixties in good health and CMV-seronegative. The chain combines TRBV7-2 with TRBJ2-5, with TRBD2 identical over 11 bases. What was sequenced was PBMCs. CDR3 DNA sequence: TGTGCCAGCAGCTTAGCGCTTGGGACTAGCGGCTCCCAGTACTTC. This sequence encodes CASSLALGTSGSQYF. The full variable domain, in which reference TRBV7-2 and TRBJ2-5 provide the parts outside the CDR3, is GAGVSQSPSNKVTEKGKDVELRCDPISGHTALYWYRQSLGQGLEFLIYFQGNSAPDKSGLPSDRFSAERTGGSVSTLTIQRTQQEDSAVYLCASSLALGTSGSQYFGPGTRLLVL.